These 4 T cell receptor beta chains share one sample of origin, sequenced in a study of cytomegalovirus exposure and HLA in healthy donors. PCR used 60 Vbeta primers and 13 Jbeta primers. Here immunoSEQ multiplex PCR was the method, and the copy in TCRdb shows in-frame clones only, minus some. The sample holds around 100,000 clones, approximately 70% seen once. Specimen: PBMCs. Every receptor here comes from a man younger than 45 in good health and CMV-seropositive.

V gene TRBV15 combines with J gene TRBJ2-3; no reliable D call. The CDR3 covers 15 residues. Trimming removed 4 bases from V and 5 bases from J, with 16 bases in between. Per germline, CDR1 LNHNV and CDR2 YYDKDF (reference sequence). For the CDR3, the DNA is TGTGCCACCAGCACCCCCCCCGGTGGCGGAGATACGCAGTATTTT. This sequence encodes CATSTPPGGGDTQYF. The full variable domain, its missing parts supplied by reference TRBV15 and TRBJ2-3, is DAMVIQNPRYQVTQFGKPVTLSCSQTLNHNVMYWYQQKSSQAPKLLFHYYDKDFNNEADTPDNFQSRRPNTSFCFLDIRSPGLGDTAMYLCATSTPPGGGDTQYFGPGTRLTVL.

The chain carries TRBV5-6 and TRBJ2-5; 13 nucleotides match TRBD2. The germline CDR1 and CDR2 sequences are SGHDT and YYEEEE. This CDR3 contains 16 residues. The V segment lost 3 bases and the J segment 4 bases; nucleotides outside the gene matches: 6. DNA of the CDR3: TGTGCCAGCAGCTGGGGACTAGCGGGACCGGTAGAGACCCAGTACTTC. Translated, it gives CASSWGLAGPVETQYF.

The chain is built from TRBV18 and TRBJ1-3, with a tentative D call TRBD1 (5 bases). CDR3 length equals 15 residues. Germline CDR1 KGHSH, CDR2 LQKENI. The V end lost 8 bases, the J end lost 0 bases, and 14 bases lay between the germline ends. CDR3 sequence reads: CASRRAQGSGNTIYF. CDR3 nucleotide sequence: TGTGCCAGCCGCAGGGCTCAGGGCTCTGGAAACACCATATATTTT.

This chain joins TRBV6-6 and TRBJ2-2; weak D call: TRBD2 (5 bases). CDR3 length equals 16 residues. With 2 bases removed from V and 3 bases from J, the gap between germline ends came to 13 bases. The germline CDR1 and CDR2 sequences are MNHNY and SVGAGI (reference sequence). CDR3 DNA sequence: TGTGCCAGCAGTTACACGTCGGGGTCCTACACCGGGGAGCTGTTTTTT. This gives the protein CASSYTSGSYTGELFF.